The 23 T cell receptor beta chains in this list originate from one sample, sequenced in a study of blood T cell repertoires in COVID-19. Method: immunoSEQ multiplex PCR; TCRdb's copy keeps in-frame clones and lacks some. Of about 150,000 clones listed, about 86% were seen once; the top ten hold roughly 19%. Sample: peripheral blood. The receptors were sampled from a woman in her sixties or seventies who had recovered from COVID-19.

The CDR3 coding sequence is TGTGCCACACAACTAGCGGGGGGCTTACCTAACAATGAGCAGTTCTTC. Protein: CATQLAGGLPNNEQFF. This chain joins TRBV10-3 and TRBJ2-1; 12 bases are shared with TRBD2. Germline CDR1 ENHRY, CDR2 SYGVKD. The CDR3 extends over 16 amino acids. V trimming: 10 bases; J trimming: 5 bases; junction bases outside the gene matches: 12.

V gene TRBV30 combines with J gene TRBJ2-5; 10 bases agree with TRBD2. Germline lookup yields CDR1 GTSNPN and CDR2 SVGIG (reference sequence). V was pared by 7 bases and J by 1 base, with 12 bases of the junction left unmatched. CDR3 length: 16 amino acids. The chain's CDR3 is CALEAAGGPIQETQYF. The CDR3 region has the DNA TGTGCCTTGGAGGCAGCGGGAGGGCCTATCCAAGAGACCCAGTACTTC.

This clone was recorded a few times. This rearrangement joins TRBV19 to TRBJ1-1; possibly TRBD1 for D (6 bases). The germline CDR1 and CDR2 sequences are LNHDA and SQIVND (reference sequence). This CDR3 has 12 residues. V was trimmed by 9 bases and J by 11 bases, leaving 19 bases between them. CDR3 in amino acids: CASAGTQPVAFF. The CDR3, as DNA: TGTGCCAGCGCCGGGACACAGCCCGTGGCTTTCTTT.

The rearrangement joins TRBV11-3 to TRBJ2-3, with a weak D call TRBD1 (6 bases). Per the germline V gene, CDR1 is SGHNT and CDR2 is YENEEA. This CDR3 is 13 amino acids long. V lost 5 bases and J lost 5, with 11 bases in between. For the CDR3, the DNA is TGTGCCAGCAGCCACGGACAGCGAGATACGCAGTATTTT. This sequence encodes CASSHGQRDTQYF.

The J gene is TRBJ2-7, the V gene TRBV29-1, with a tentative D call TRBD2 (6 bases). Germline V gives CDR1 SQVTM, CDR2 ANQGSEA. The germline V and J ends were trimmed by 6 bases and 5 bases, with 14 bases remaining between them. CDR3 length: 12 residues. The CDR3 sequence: CSVGGATNEQYF. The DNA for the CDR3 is TGCAGCGTGGGAGGAGCGACGAACGAGCAGTACTTC.

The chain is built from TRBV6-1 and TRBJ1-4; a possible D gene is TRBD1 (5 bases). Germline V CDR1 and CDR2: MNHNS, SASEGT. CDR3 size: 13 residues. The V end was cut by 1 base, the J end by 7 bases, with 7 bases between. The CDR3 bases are TGTGCCAGCAGTGAAGTGGGGGGTGAAAAACTGTTTTTT. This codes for CASSEVGGEKLFF.

DNA for the CDR3: TGTGCCAGCAGCTTCATTTCGAGCTCCTACGAGCAGTACTTC. It translates to CASSFISSSYEQYF. This chain links TRBV5-5 with TRBJ2-7, with D hard to call. Germline CDR1 SGHKS, CDR2 YYEKEE (reference sequence). This CDR3 contains 14 residues. Trimming left V 2 bases short and J 0 bases short, with 9 bases between.

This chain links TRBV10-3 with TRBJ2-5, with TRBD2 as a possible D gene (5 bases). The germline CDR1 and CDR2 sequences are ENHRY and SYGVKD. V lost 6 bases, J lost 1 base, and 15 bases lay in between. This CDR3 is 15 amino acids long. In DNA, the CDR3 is TGTGCCATCAGCGGCCGGGGTTCGCCCCAAGAGACCCAGTACTTC. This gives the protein CAISGRGSPQETQYF.

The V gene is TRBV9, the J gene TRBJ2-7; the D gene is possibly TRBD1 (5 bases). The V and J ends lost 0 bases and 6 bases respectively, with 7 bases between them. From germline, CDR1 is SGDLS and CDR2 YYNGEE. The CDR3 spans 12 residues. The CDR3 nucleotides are TGTGCCAGCAGCGTAGAGGGGCTCGAGCAGTACTTC. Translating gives CASSVEGLEQYF.

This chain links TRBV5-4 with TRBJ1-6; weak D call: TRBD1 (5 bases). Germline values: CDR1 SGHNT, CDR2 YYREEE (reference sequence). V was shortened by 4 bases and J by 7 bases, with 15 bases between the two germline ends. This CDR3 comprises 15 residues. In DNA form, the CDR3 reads TGTGCCAGCAGCACCCTACAGCGGGGGAATTCACCCCTCCACTTT. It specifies CASSTLQRGNSPLHF.

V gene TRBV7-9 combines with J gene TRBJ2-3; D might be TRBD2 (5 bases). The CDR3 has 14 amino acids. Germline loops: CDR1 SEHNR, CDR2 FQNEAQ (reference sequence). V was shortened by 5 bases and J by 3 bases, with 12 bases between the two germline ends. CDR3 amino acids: CASSQTSATDTQYF. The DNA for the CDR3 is TGTGCCAGCAGCCAAACTAGTGCGACAGATACGCAGTATTTT.

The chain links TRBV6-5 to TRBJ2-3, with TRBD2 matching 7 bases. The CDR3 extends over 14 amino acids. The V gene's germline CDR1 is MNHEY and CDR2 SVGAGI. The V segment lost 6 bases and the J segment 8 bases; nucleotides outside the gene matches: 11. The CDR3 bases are TGTGCCAGCAGCTCCCAGATATGGGGGGGTACGCAGTATTTT. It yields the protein CASSSQIWGGTQYF.

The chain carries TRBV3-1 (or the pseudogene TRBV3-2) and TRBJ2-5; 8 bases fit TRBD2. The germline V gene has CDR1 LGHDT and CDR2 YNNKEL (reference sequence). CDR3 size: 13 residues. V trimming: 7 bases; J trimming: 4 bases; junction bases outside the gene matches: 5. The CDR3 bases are TGTGCCAGCACTACCGGGGGGGGAGAGACCCAGTACTTC. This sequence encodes CASTTGGGETQYF.

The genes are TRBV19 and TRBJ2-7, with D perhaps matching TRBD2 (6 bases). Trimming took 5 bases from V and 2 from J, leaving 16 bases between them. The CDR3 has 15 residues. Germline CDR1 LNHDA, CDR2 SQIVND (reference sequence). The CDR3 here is CASSPRWRGAYEQYF. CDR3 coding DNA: TGTGCCAGTAGTCCCAGGTGGCGCGGGGCCTACGAGCAGTACTTC.

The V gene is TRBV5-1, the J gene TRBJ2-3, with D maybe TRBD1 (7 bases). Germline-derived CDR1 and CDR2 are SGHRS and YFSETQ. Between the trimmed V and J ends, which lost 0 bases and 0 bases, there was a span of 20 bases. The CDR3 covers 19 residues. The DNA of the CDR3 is TGCGCCAGCAGCTTGGGACTAGGGGGCTCGAAGCCTAGCACAGATACGCAGTATTTT. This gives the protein CASSLGLGGSKPSTDTQYF.

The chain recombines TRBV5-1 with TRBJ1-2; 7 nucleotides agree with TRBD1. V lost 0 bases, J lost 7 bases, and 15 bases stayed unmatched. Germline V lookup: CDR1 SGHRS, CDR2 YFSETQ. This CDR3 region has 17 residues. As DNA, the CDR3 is TGCGCCAGCAGCTTGGGCCCCGGGACAGCAAGGGAAAGTGGCTACACCTTC. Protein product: CASSLGPGTARESGYTF.

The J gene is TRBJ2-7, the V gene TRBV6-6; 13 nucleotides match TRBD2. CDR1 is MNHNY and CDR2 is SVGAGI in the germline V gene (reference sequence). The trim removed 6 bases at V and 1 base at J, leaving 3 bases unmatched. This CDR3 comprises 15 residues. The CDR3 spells CASRRLAGGSYEQYF. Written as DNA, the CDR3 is TGTGCCAGCAGACGACTAGCGGGGGGTTCCTACGAGCAGTACTTC.

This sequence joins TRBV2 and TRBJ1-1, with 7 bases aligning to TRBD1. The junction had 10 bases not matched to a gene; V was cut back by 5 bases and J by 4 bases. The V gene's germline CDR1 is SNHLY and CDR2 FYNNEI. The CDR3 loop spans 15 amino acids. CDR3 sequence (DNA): TGTGCCAGCAGTAAACAGGGGCGGATTAGCACTGAAGCTTTCTTT. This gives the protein CASSKQGRISTEAFF.

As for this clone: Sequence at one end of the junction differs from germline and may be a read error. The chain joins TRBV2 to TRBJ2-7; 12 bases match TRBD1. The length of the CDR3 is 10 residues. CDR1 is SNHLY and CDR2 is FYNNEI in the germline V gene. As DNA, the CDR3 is TGTGCCAGCGGGGACAGGGGGCCCCTGTTC. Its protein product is CASGDRGPLF.

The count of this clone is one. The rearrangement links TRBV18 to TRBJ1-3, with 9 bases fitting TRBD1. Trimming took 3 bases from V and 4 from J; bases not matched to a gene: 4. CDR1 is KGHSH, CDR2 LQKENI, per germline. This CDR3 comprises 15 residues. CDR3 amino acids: CASSPAGTGGNTIYF. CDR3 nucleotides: TGTGCCAGCTCACCGGCCGGGACAGGGGGAAACACCATATATTTT.

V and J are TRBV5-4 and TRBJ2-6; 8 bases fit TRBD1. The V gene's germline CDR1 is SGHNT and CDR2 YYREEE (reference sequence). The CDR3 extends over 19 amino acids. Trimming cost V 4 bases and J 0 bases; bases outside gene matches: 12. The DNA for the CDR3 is TGTGCCAGCAGCCCCGGACAGGGAGCAGGGGACTCTGGGGCCAACGTCCTGACTTTC. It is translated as CASSPGQGAGDSGANVLTF.

The CDR3 sequence is CASSLFGSVYEQYF. CDR3 sequence (DNA): TGTGCCAGCAGCTTATTCGGGTCCGTCTACGAGCAGTACTTC. The chain couples TRBV7-2 to TRBJ2-7; the D is unclear. The CDR3 spans 14 residues. Looked up from germline, CDR1 is SGHTA and CDR2 is FQGNSA. Trimming pared 2 bases from V and 3 bases from J, leaving 11 bases between.

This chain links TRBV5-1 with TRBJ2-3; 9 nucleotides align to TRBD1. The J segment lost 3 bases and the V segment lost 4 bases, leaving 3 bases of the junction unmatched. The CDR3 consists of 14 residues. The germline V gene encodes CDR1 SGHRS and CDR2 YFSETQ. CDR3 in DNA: TGCGCCAGCAGCCGGGACAGGGAAACAGATACGCAGTATTTT. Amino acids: CASSRDRETDTQYF.